This T cell receptor (beta chain) was retrieved from a study of shared clonotypes between healthy human individuals. General observations from the study: Naive subsets tended to show greater estimated richness than memory subsets.

Produced via immunoSEQ multiplex PCR; TCRdb's table is partial and in-frame only. Seen here are about 1,800,000 clones, just under 95% observed once, and the top ten hold roughly 1.2%. With regard to this clone: What it recognizes is unknown.

Selected positively for CCR7 and CD45RO-negative, naive CD8 cells excluded terminally differentiated effector memory CD45RA+ cells. Germline V gene data show CDR1 as SQVTM and CDR2 as ANQGSEA. Between the trimmed V and J ends, which lost 0 bases and 4 bases, there was a span of 17 bases. The CDR3 consists of 16 residues. The sequence was obtained from a man aged 18 to 29 in good health. The chain employs TRBV29-1 and TRBJ2-3; no definite D call. The specimen sequenced was naive CD8+ T cells sorted from blood. CDR3 protein: CSVEDGLGESPDTQYF. The CDR3 nucleotides read TGCAGCGTTGAAGACGGCTTAGGAGAATCCCCAGATACGCAGTATTTT.